A selection of T cell receptor beta chains follows, all from one sample in a study of blood T cell repertoires in COVID-19. Data came from immunoSEQ multiplex PCR; TCRdb stores just in-frame clones and leaves some out. The sample includes over 120,000 clones, around 90% of them seen just once. Sequenced sample: peripheral blood. The receptor set was obtained from an older man with acute or convalescent COVID-19. Each CDR3 is given with its conserved first and last residue.

V gene	CDR3 protein
TRBV7-9	CASSPSGQGFYGYTF
TRBV5-1	CASSPGTGHSPLHF
TRBV2	CASSNPGQSSGANVLTF
TRBV3-1/TRBV3-2	CASSQGWTSWYEQYF
TRBV7-9	CASSFTTSGVSYEQYF
TRBV3-1/TRBV3-2	CASSRIAGGGDSPLHF
TRBV19	CASSIPDSRNTIYF
TRBV5-1	CASSLAGQGGMRTQYF
TRBV6-5	CASSHSYGGSDEQYF
TRBV7-9	CASSRSGGGTGELFF
TRBV6-4	CAAGGEETQYF
TRBV10-3	CAISTGVVGNTEAFF
TRBV4-1	CASSQPQKRASQNIQYF
TRBV15	CATSRDGDTHTDTQYF
TRBV19	CATSDRGGDMNTEAFF
TRBV6-5	CASRSLAGDHEQYF
TRBV5-6	CASSLFTSPRFTEAFF
TRBV5-1	CASSGGESGTDTQYF
TRBV29-1	CSVELDITNTGELFF
TRBV2	CASSARGGLLNVLTF
TRBV19	CASSIRGWMAEAFF
TRBV6-4	CASRRSGDSYNEQFF
TRBV19	CASSPRGGRIFQETQYF
TRBV10-1	CASSESGVGTEAFF
TRBV27	CASSSPGQGQFF
TRBV6-2/TRBV6-3	CASSATAREPYF
TRBV6-4	CASSDSASGYTF
TRBV24-1	CATGSESNEKLFF
TRBV5-8	CASSFVTEYNSPLHF
TRBV7-8	CASSLGSGGIGQPQHF
TRBV27	CASSSVTGDRQETQYF
TRBV5-5	CASSLKQGPYEQYF
TRBV28	CASSLLTGGGYTF
TRBV4-1	CASSPIPNTGEGQPQHF
TRBV3-1/TRBV3-2	CASSAGTVNEKLFF
TRBV28	CASSLQSLQGARGYTF
TRBV12-3/TRBV12-4	CASSHTAGHGYTF
TRBV7-9	CASSIGLAAQETQYF
TRBV2	CASRGGPYNEQFF
TRBV6-5	CASSLTGTNTEAFF
TRBV24-1	CATSDPDRPQGDTQYF
TRBV7-8	CASSPRTGGNTEAFF
TRBV10-2	CASRGRVDQPQHF
TRBV6-6	CASAEGGSNTGELFF
TRBV11-2	CASSLGAGSHEQYF
TRBV19	CASKLTGGTDTQYF
TRBV7-2	CASSPQPGQLTGELFF
TRBV5-4	CASSLTGYGETQYF
TRBV7-3	CASSLTGRVRTDTQYF
TRBV7-2	CASSLVAGFSLGTIYF
TRBV11-2	CASSLGSRQGRHNEQFF
TRBV4-1	CASSQHQARGPNTIYF
TRBV5-6	CASSLGVRGETQYF
TRBV7-8	CASSGISGGSEGRGSWETQYF
TRBV6-5	CASSLTGGNIQYF
TRBV7-2	CASSLQGAVGTEAFF
TRBV6-1	CASSGRTSGSSYNEQFF
TRBV24-1	CATSGRKGQGAHEQYF
TRBV2	CASSDGSTNSGNTIYF
TRBV7-9	CASSASSLEGEKLFF